A selection of T cell receptor beta chains follows, all from one sample in a study of beta chain features in type 1 diabetes. The protocol was immunoSEQ multiplex PCR, while the TCRdb copy is restricted to in-frame clones and leaves out a portion. The sample has 350,000 to 400,000 clones, about 15% seen once. Material for sequencing was naive CD4+ T cells from blood. These receptors were collected from a woman in her late teens or twenties in good health. Each CDR3 is given with its conserved first and last residue. Fields, in order: V gene, CDR3 protein.

V: TRBV28
CDR3: CASKEAGPSNNEQFF

V: TRBV5-5
CDR3: CASSLAGSGANVLTF

V: TRBV4-3
CDR3: CASSHQEAGNYEQYF

V: TRBV9
CDR3: CASSAGQNSNQPQHF

V: TRBV5-1
CDR3: CASRRRELGDTQYF

V: TRBV28
CDR3: CASSNPGGPTDTQYF

V: TRBV7-9
CDR3: CASTLGRATYEQYF

V: TRBV6-6
CDR3: CASTARTADTQYF

V: TRBV28
CDR3: CASSFSRLAGNEQYF

V: TRBV6-1
CDR3: CASSSVTTGQDEQFF

V: TRBV15
CDR3: CATSSEIWELAGSYEQYF

V: TRBV7-9
CDR3: CASSLGGSYNEQFF

V: TRBV11-1
CDR3: CASSYTSYGYTF

V: TRBV7-9
CDR3: CASSLVTPGSTEAFF

V: TRBV7-9
CDR3: CASSLWQGTDEQYF

V: TRBV5-1
CDR3: CASRSTGYTEAFF

V: TRBV30
CDR3: CAWSVGLARDEQFF